What follows is one T cell receptor (beta chain) and its context. This sample was taken from a study of T cell responses to AZD1222 COVID-19 vaccine. The data were produced by immunoSEQ multiplex PCR, yet TCRdb's version contains in-frame clones alone and is incomplete. The data hold about 170,000 clones, with roughly 92% observed a single time. Sequencing was performed on peripheral blood, taken on day 0 of AZD1222 vaccination. The TCR was taken from an adult in good health.

In nucleotides, the CDR3 is TGCGCCAGCAGCTGGACTAGCGGAGAGACCCAGTACTTC. This gives the protein CASSWTSGETQYF. V gene TRBV5-1 combines with J gene TRBJ2-5, with 10 bases aligning to TRBD2. V dropped 3 bases and J dropped 4; count of bases not matched to a gene: 0. Per the germline V gene, CDR1 is SGHRS and CDR2 is YFSETQ. This CDR3 comprises 13 residues.